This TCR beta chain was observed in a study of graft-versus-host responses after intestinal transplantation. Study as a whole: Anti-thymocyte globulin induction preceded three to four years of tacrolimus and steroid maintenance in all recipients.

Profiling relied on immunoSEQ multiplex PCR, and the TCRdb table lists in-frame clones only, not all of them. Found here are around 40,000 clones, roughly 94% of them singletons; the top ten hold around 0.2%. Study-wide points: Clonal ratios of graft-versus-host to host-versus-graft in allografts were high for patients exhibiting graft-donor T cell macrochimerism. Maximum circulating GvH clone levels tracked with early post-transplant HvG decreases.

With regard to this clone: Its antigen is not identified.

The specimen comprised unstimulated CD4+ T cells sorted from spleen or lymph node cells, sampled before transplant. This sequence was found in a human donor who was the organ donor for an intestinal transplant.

In nucleotides, the CDR3 is TGTGCCAGTAGTTCCCTTTTTTTTGCGGGGGGCACCGGGGAGCTGTTTTTT. Amino acid sequence: CASSSLFFAGGTGELFF. The chain combines TRBV19 with TRBJ2-2, with 8 bases fitting TRBD2. Losses at the gene ends were 5 bases for V and 4 bases for J; bases not matched to a gene: 12. CDR1 is LNHDA and CDR2 is SQIVND in the germline V gene (reference sequence). The CDR3 spans 17 residues. Using reference TRBV19 and TRBJ2-2 for the parts outside the CDR3, the full variable domain is DGGITQSPKYLFRKEGQNVTLSCEQNLNHDAMYWYRQDPGQGLRLIYYSQIVNDFQKGDIAEGYSVSREKKESFPLTVTSAQKNPTAFYLCASSSLFFAGGTGELFFGEGSRLTVL.